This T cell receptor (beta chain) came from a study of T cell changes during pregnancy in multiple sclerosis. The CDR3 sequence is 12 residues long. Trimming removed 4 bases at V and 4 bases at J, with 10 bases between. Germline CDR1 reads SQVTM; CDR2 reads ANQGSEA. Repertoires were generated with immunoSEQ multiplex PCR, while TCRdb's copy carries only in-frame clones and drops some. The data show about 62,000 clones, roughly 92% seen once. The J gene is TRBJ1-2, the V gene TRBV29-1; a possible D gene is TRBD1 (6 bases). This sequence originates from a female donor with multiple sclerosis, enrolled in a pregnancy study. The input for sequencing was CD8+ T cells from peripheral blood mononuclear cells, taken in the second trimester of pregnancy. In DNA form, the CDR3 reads TGCAGCGTTGTGGGGGCCACCTATGGCTACACCTTC. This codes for CSVVGATYGYTF.